Listed below are T cell receptor beta chains from one sample, sequenced in a study of shared clonotypes between healthy human individuals. Clones were read by immunoSEQ multiplex PCR, and TCRdb kept only the in-frame ones, dropping some. The sample contains some 2,500,000 clones, approximately 94% of which appear only once. The sequencing sample was made of naive CD4+ T cells from PBMCs. These receptor sequences come from a man aged 18 to 29 in good health. Some clones in this sample may be carry-over from other donors' samples. Both conserved end residues are part of each CDR3. Each record gives: V gene, J gene, D gene, clone size, CDR3 DNA, CDR3 protein. A D gene is named only where the DNA matches it firmly. The size entry is marked missing in some rows and otherwise reads once, few, many or a size class.

TRBV5-1	TRBJ1-1	-	-	TGCGCCAGCAGCTTGGACAGTGCGAACACTGAAGCTTTCTTT	CASSLDSANTEAFF
TRBV19	TRBJ1-1	-	-	TGTGCCAGTAGTTTGCCGAACACTGAAGCTTTCTTT	CASSLPNTEAFF
TRBV5-1	TRBJ2-3	TRBD2	-	TGCGCCAGCAGCTTTAGCGGGAGAGGAGCAGATACGCAGTATTTT	CASSFSGRGADTQYF
TRBV9	TRBJ1-5	-	-	TGTGCCAGCAGCGAGGAACAGGGTTTCGGTATGTATAGCAATCAGCCCCAGCATTTT	CASSEEQGFGMYSNQPQHF
TRBV6-5	TRBJ2-6	-	-	TGTGCCAGCAGGGTAGTATCTGGGGCCAACGTCCTGACTTTC	CASRVVSGANVLTF
TRBV18	TRBJ2-3	TRBD1	-	TGTGCCAGCTCACGCAATCCGGGACAGGGATTAAATACGCAGTATTTT	CASSRNPGQGLNTQYF
TRBV11-3	TRBJ2-1	-	-	TGTGCCAGCAGCTTTTTGGGAACTACTGAGCAGTTCTTC	CASSFLGTTEQFF
TRBV30	TRBJ2-6	-	-	TGTGCCTGGAGCGGTGACTCCTCTGGGGCCAACGTCCTGACTTTC	CAWSGDSSGANVLTF
TRBV18	TRBJ2-1	-	-	TGTGCCAGCTCACCACGAGCGGAGTCCTACAATGAGCAGTTCTTC	CASSPRAESYNEQFF
TRBV29-1	TRBJ2-5	TRBD2	-	TGCAGCGTTGGAGCTAGCGGGAGTGGAGAGACCCAGTACTTC	CSVGASGSGETQYF
TRBV19	TRBJ2-6	-	-	TGTGCCGGAGCGACAGCGGCTGGGGCCAACGTCCTGACTTTC	CAGATAAGANVLTF
TRBV5-8	TRBJ1-1	-	few	TGTGCCAGCAGCTTGGCCCCGAACACTGAAGCTTTCTTT	CASSLAPNTEAFF
TRBV2	TRBJ2-5	-	once	TGTGCCAGCAGTGCGGCAGAACTGGAGACCCAGTACTTC	CASSAAELETQYF
TRBV11-3	TRBJ1-1	-	-	TGTGCCAGCAGCAAGTGGGTGAACACTGAAGCTTTCTTT	CASSKWVNTEAFF
TRBV27	TRBJ1-4	-	-	TGTGCCAGCAGACGGGGGAGCGGTAATGAAAAACTGTTTTTT	CASRRGSGNEKLFF
TRBV19	TRBJ1-1	-	few	TGTGCCAGTATGCGGTGGGGGACTGAAGCTTTCTTT	CASMRWGTEAFF
TRBV19	TRBJ1-6	-	-	TGTGCCAGTAGATCGGGGACCGGGGACTATAATTCACCCCTCCACTTT	CASRSGTGDYNSPLHF
TRBV6-5	TRBJ1-5	TRBD1	-	TGTGCCAGCAGCGCCGGGACAGGTTGGAATCAGCCCCAGCATTTT	CASSAGTGWNQPQHF
TRBV2	TRBJ1-2	-	-	TGTGCCAGCAGTGGCCAGGGGTTCGGCTATGGCTACACCTTC	CASSGQGFGYGYTF
TRBV11-2	TRBJ2-3	TRBD1	once	TGTGCCAGCAGCCCAGGGACAGGGTACGGCACAGATACGCAGTATTTT	CASSPGTGYGTDTQYF
TRBV5-6	TRBJ1-2	TRBD1	once	TGTGCCAGCAGGGAAACAGGGGGCGCGGGTGGCTACACCTTC	CASRETGGAGGYTF
TRBV28	TRBJ2-2	-	once	TGTGCCAGCAGTCTAGGAGGGTCGAGGGCCGGGGAGCTGTTTTTT	CASSLGGSRAGELFF
TRBV7-3	TRBJ2-2	-	-	TGTGCCAGCACCCCTAATCGCGCCGGGGAGCTGTTTTTT	CASTPNRAGELFF
TRBV27	TRBJ1-4	TRBD1	-	TGTGCCAGCAGTTTCGGGACAGGAAATGAAAAACTGTTTTTT	CASSFGTGNEKLFF
TRBV5-4	TRBJ2-3	-	-	TGTGCCAGCAGCTTGTCCGGGGGGCGTCGCACAGATACGCAGTATTTT	CASSLSGGRRTDTQYF
TRBV18	TRBJ2-4	-	-	TGTGCCAGCTCACCGGGGGCCGGCGAGTCCGGCATTCAGTACTTC	CASSPGAGESGIQYF
TRBV9	TRBJ2-7	-	-	TGTGCCAGCAGCGTAGGGACGACGGCCAGCTCCTACGAGCAGTACTTC	CASSVGTTASSYEQYF
TRBV5-1	TRBJ2-7	-	-	TGCGCCAGCAGCTTGGTCGCAGGGGCCTACGAGCAGTACTTC	CASSLVAGAYEQYF
TRBV28	TRBJ2-7	-	-	TGTGCCAGCAGTTTATCCCAGGGATGGGATCCTAACGAGCAGTACTTC	CASSLSQGWDPNEQYF
TRBV2	TRBJ2-1	TRBD2	-	TGTGCCAGCACGGGGGGCTCCTACAATGAGCAGTTCTTC	CASTGGSYNEQFF
TRBV7-3	TRBJ2-7	TRBD2	-	TGTGCCAGCAGGGAAGCGGGAGGTCCCTACGAGCAGTACTTC	CASREAGGPYEQYF
TRBV12-2	TRBJ2-7	-	-	TGTGCAAGTCGCTTAGCGAAGACAGCCTACGAGCAGTACTTC	CASRLAKTAYEQYF
TRBV7-9	TRBJ2-1	-	-	TGTGCCAGCAGCTTTAGCAGCGGAGGAAACGGAGAGCAGTTCTTC	CASSFSSGGNGEQFF
TRBV28	TRBJ1-1	TRBD1	-	TGTGCCAGCAGTTTACAGGGGGAGCGGACTGAAGCTTTCTTT	CASSLQGERTEAFF
TRBV28	TRBJ1-4	TRBD1	-	TGTGCCAGCAGTTTAATGACAGGGAGTGAAAAACTGTTTTTT	CASSLMTGSEKLFF
TRBV6-5	TRBJ2-1	TRBD2	-	TGTGCCAGCAGTTCAGGGCGGCGGGGGGTATACAATGAGCAGTTCTTC	CASSSGRRGVYNEQFF
TRBV7-3	TRBJ2-1	-	once	TGTGCCAGCAGCTCCGGACTGGGAGAGCAGTTCTTC	CASSSGLGEQFF
TRBV7-9	TRBJ1-4	TRBD1	-	TGTGCCAGCAGCTTAGGGACAGGGGGCGAAAAACTGTTTTTT	CASSLGTGGEKLFF
TRBV12-5	TRBJ2-5	-	-	TGTGCTAGTGGTGGGATTCGTTGGCAAGAGACCCAGTACTTC	CASGGIRWQETQYF
TRBV5-1	TRBJ2-5	-	-	TGCGCCAGCAGCTTGTCGGGCCAGGGCGGACAAGAGACCCAGTACTTC	CASSLSGQGGQETQYF